Below are 19 T cell receptor beta chains sequenced from a single sample in a study of cytomegalovirus exposure and HLA in healthy donors. 13 Jbeta primers and 60 Vbeta primers were used for the PCR. Sequenced by immunoSEQ multiplex PCR; TCRdb stores in-frame clones only, minus some. The sample carries around 200,000 clones, about 80% recorded once. What was sequenced was PBMCs. The receptor set was obtained from a boy aged 10-17 years in good health and CMV-seronegative.

This clone was found a few times. V is TRBV7-2 and J is TRBJ1-2; 11 bases line up with TRBD1. Trimming took 2 bases from V and 3 from J; bases not matched to a gene: 2. The germline V gene has CDR1 SGHTA and CDR2 FQGNSA. This CDR3 comprises 15 residues. The CDR3 DNA is TGTGCCAGCAGCTTAAGGGACAGGGGGGACTATGGCTACACCTTC. It yields the protein CASSLRDRGDYGYTF.

On this clone: Germline is not matched at one junction end, which may reflect a read error. This chain uses TRBV7-7 with TRBJ2-7, with a tentative D call TRBD1 (6 bases). The germline V gene encodes CDR1 SSHAT and CDR2 FNYEAQ (reference sequence). The CDR3 has 14 amino acids. CDR3 residues: CASSPMQGPYEQYF. The CDR3, as DNA: TGTGCTAGCAGCCCGATGCAGGGGCCCTACGAGCAGTACTTC. The whole variable domain, filled in from reference TRBV7-7 and TRBJ2-7, reads GAGVSQSPRYKVTKRGQDVTLRCDPISSHATLYWYQQALGQGPEFLTYFNYEAQPDKSGLPSDRFSAERPEGSISTLTIQRTEQRDSAMYRCASSPMQGPYEQYFGPGTRLTVT.

J is TRBJ2-1 and V is TRBV2; 8 nucleotides agree with TRBD2. Germline CDR1 reads SNHLY; CDR2 reads FYNNEI. The CDR3 consists of 14 residues. Trimming removed 11 bases from V and 4 bases from J; junction bases left unmatched: 10. The CDR3 bases are TGTGCCTACGTCGCGGGGGGCAATTACAATGAGCAGTTCTTC. This sequence encodes CAYVAGGNYNEQFF.

This clone was picked up one time. The chain is built from TRBV18 and TRBJ2-1, with D tentatively TRBD2 (5 bases). Per the germline V gene, CDR1 is KGHSH and CDR2 is LQKENI. Trimming shortened V by 2 bases and J by 1 base, and 18 bases separated the two germline ends. CDR3 size: 18 residues. CDR3 sequence: CASSPSRVVGDSYNEQFF. The CDR3 DNA is TGTGCCAGCTCACCATCGAGGGTAGTGGGCGATTCCTACAATGAGCAGTTCTTC.

This chain links TRBV28 with TRBJ2-5; 8 bases line up with TRBD2. The germline gives CDR1 MDHEN, CDR2 SYDVKM. V lost 6 bases and J lost 3; bases outside the gene matches: 21. This CDR3 is built from 19 residues. The CDR3 DNA is TGTGCCAGCAGATCCTACGAGGTATTCCGACTAGCGAAAGAAGAGACCCAGTACTTC. Residues: CASRSYEVFRLAKEETQYF.

The rearrangement joins TRBV4-1 to TRBJ1-1; maybe TRBD1 (5 bases). Germline V gives CDR1 MGHRA, CDR2 YSYEKL. This CDR3 region has 16 residues. Trimming removed 4 bases from V and 1 base from J, with 16 bases in between. CDR3 bases: TGCGCCAGCAGCCCTGGCAGGGCCCGGAGGAACACTGAAGCTTTCTTT. This gives the protein CASSPGRARRNTEAFF.

The chain has TRBV2 and TRBJ2-3; 7 bases are shared with TRBD2. Per germline, CDR1 SNHLY and CDR2 FYNNEI. CDR3 length: 15 amino acids. V shed 11 bases and J 3 bases; nucleotides not matched to a gene: 14. Here the CDR3 reads CALHPAGDKTDTQYF. The DNA of the CDR3 is TGTGCCCTCCACCCGGCGGGAGATAAGACAGATACGCAGTATTTT.

The J gene is TRBJ2-7, the V gene TRBV6-5; tentative D call: TRBD1 (6 bases). V lost 6 bases, J lost 3 bases, and 12 bases lay in between. CDR3 length equals 13 residues. Germline V gene data show CDR1 as MNHEY and CDR2 as SVGAGI. For the CDR3, the DNA is TGTGCCAGCAGGTTAACAGGGAACTACGAGCAGTACTTC. This encodes CASRLTGNYEQYF.

The rearrangement joins TRBV9 to TRBJ1-2, with 8 bases identical to TRBD1. V gave up 3 bases and J gave up 0 bases; unmatched junction bases: 7. This CDR3 spans 16 amino acids. Germline assignment: CDR1 SGDLS and CDR2 YYNGEE. DNA for the CDR3: TGTGCCAGCAGCGAGGGGAACAGGGGGTCTAACTATGGCTACACCTTC. Its protein product is CASSEGNRGSNYGYTF.

This clone appeared a few times. V is TRBV4-1 and J is TRBJ2-1; 12 nucleotides align to TRBD1. V lost 1 base, J lost 8 bases, and 3 bases stayed unmatched. The germline CDR1 and CDR2 sequences are MGHRA and YSYEKL. CDR3 length equals 15 residues. The CDR3 nucleotides are TGCGCCAGCAGCCAAGTCGGGACAGGGGGCGATGAGCAGTTCTTC. Translated, it gives CASSQVGTGGDEQFF.

The chain recombines TRBV9 with TRBJ1-1; possibly TRBD1 for D (5 bases). The V end lost 3 bases, the J end lost 1 base, and 13 bases lay between the germline ends. Per germline, CDR1 SGDLS and CDR2 YYNGEE. The CDR3 extends over 15 amino acids. CDR3 DNA: TGTGCCAGCAGCGGAAGGGGTAACAGGAACACTGAAGCTTTCTTT. It is translated as CASSGRGNRNTEAFF.

The genes are TRBV30 and TRBJ2-1, with TRBD1 matching 7 bases. CDR3 length: 15 residues. Germline loops: CDR1 GTSNPN, CDR2 SVGIG (reference sequence). Trimming at V came to 3 bases and at J to 2 bases, leaving 7 bases not matched to a gene. The CDR3 DNA is TGTGCCTGGAGCCGCCGACAGGGAACCTACAATGAGCAGTTCTTC. Translation gives CAWSRRQGTYNEQFF.

The genes are TRBV10-2 and TRBJ2-1; 10 bases agree with TRBD2. Germline CDR1 WSHSY, CDR2 SAAADI. Losses at the gene ends were 4 bases for V and 0 bases for J; bases not matched to a gene: 6. The CDR3 runs 17 residues. CDR3 protein: CASSGRTSGPSYNEQFF. The CDR3 nucleotides read TGCGCCAGCAGTGGTCGGACTAGCGGTCCCTCCTACAATGAGCAGTTCTTC.

The J gene is TRBJ2-7, the V gene TRBV18, with 8 bases fitting TRBD1. CDR3 length: 15 residues. V shed 3 bases and J 5 bases; nucleotides not matched to a gene: 9. The V gene's germline CDR1 is KGHSH and CDR2 LQKENI. As DNA, the CDR3 is TGTGCCAGCTCACCGTCGACAGGGGCGATGGACGAGCAGTACTTC. It is translated as CASSPSTGAMDEQYF.

A word on this clone: Other DNA sequences from this sample encode an identical CDR3 as well. The chain combines TRBV7-8 with TRBJ1-4; TRBD1 agrees at 8 bases. Germline CDR1 is SGHVS and CDR2 is FQNEAQ. This CDR3 is built from 15 residues. Germline trimming cut 1 base from V and 7 bases from J; bases unmatched to any gene: 5. The CDR3 region has the DNA TGTGCCAGCAGCTTAGGCAGACAGGGGTCTGAAAAACTGTTTTTT. Translating gives CASSLGRQGSEKLFF.

V and J are TRBV13 and TRBJ2-7, with a weak D call TRBD2 (6 bases). V gave up 5 bases and J gave up 6 bases, with 17 bases separating them. There are 14 residues in the CDR3. Germline V gene data show CDR1 as PRHDT and CDR2 as FYEKMQ (reference sequence). CDR3 region: CASSGGSRNSEQYF. The CDR3 DNA follows: TGTGCCAGCAGCGGGGGGAGTAGAAACTCCGAGCAGTACTTC.

The V gene is TRBV6-5, the J gene TRBJ1-2; D gene unclear. CDR1 is MNHEY, CDR2 SVGAGI, per germline. The V end lost 7 bases, the J end lost 4 bases, and 13 bases lay between the germline ends. The CDR3 is 13 amino acids. CDR3 bases: TGTGCCAGCACTCCAGGTTTTTTCTATGGCTACACCTTC. Translated: CASTPGFFYGYTF.

The J gene is TRBJ2-3, the V gene TRBV30; TRBD2 might be the D (6 bases). This CDR3 is built from 16 residues. Germline CDR1 and CDR2: GTSNPN and SVGIG (reference sequence). The ends were cut back, 4 bases at V and 0 bases at J, with 17 bases in the middle. CDR3 DNA sequence: TGTGCCTGGAACTCCTTATTGGGGGGTAGCACAGATACGCAGTATTTT. Its translation: CAWNSLLGGSTDTQYF.

This clone was observed a single time. The chain employs TRBV19 and TRBJ1-5; TRBD1 is a possible D gene (5 bases). This CDR3 is 16 amino acids long. Trimming took off 5 bases at V and 2 bases at J, with 16 bases between the two ends. The V gene's germline CDR1 is LNHDA and CDR2 SQIVND (reference sequence). The CDR3 DNA sequence: TGTGCCAGTAGTGGGGGGAGGAGTTGGGGCAATCAGCCCCAGCATTTT. It encodes CASSGGRSWGNQPQHF.